One sample yielded the 8 T cell receptor beta chains listed below, sequenced in a study of blood T cell repertoires in COVID-19. The repertoire was sequenced with immunoSEQ multiplex PCR; TCRdb's copy has only in-frame clones and lacks some. The top ten hold roughly 1.5% of the sample, which has about 280,000 clones, roughly 90% seen once. Sequenced input: PBMCs or T cells enriched from blood (not recorded which). The receptors shown here come from a woman aged 18 to 35 with acute COVID-19.

The chain carries TRBV6-2 or TRBV6-3 and TRBJ1-5; 8 bases are shared with TRBD1. CDR1 and CDR2 from the germline V gene are MNHEY and SVGEGT. The CDR3 loop spans 17 amino acids. J was trimmed by 0 bases and V by 4 bases; bases with no gene match: 8. The CDR3 coding sequence is TGTGCCAGCAGTTGGCAGGGGGCTAGGGGTAGCAATCAGCCCCAGCATTTT. This sequence encodes CASSWQGARGSNQPQHF.

This chain's CDR3 is CSAEENTEAFF. CDR3 DNA sequence: TGCAGTGCAGAGGAGAACACTGAAGCTTTCTTT. The chain combines TRBV20-1 with TRBJ1-1, with no clear D. The CDR3 loop spans 11 amino acids. The germline gives CDR1 DFQATT, CDR2 SNEGSKA (reference sequence). Trimming removed 6 bases at V and 1 base at J, with 6 bases between.

V usage is TRBV5-8 and J usage is TRBJ1-2, with D perhaps TRBD1 (5 bases). The CDR3 extends over 17 amino acids. Germline V lookup: CDR1 SGHTS, CDR2 YDEGEE. Deletions cut 3 bases from V and 0 bases from J, with 18 bases between. The CDR3 spells CASSSIRGGRPNYGYTF. The CDR3 region has the DNA TGTGCCAGCAGCTCCATCCGTGGGGGGAGACCTAACTATGGCTACACCTTC.

The V and J genes are TRBV21-1 and TRBJ2-7; the table's D gene call, TRBD1, was not cross checked with the DNA. TRBV21-1 is recorded as a pseudogene. This CDR3 region has 14 residues. The CDR3 here is CASSGQLLSYEQYF. CDR3 nucleotide sequence: TGTGCCAGCAGCGGACAGCTTCTCTCCTACGAGCAGTACTTC.

V and J are TRBV7-3 and TRBJ2-3; D is possibly TRBD2 (6 bases). The CDR3 has 16 residues. CDR1 SGHTA and CDR2 FQGTGA come from the germline V gene. V lost 5 bases to trimming and J lost 0 bases, with 15 bases between them. CDR3: CASSPNLAQSTDTQYF. The CDR3 nucleotides read TGTGCCAGCAGCCCGAACCTAGCGCAAAGCACAGATACGCAGTATTTT.

This clone was seen only once. The rearrangement uses TRBV27 and TRBJ1-6; D is unresolved. With 1 base removed from V and 8 bases from J, the gap between germline ends came to 6 bases. The CDR3 loop spans 13 amino acids. Per the germline V gene, CDR1 is MNHEY and CDR2 is SMNVEV (reference sequence). The CDR3 coding sequence is TGTGCCAGCAGTTTATGGCCTTATTCACCCCTCCACTTT. It yields the protein CASSLWPYSPLHF.

The V call is TRBV7-9, the J call TRBJ2-2; 8 positions agree with TRBD1. Losses at the gene ends were 4 bases for V and 3 bases for J; bases not matched to a gene: 7. Germline values: CDR1 SEHNR, CDR2 FQNEAQ (reference sequence). This CDR3 has 16 amino acids. The CDR3 loop is CASSSTGTGDTGELFF. The CDR3 region has the DNA TGTGCCAGCAGCTCTACCGGGACAGGAGACACCGGGGAGCTGTTTTTT.

The V and J genes are TRBV3-1 (or the pseudogene TRBV3-2) and TRBJ1-6, with a tentative D call TRBD1 (6 bases). With 1 base removed from V and 6 bases from J, the gap between germline ends came to 10 bases. This CDR3 contains 15 residues. The V gene's germline CDR1 is LGHDT and CDR2 YNNKEL (reference sequence). CDR3 bases: TGTGCCAGCAGCCAAGGGGACATCAGTAATTCACCCCTCCACTTT. The encoded protein is CASSQGDISNSPLHF.